This T cell receptor (beta chain) was identified during a study of radiotherapy plus CTLA-4 blockade in lung cancer. About the study: In approximately 17% of patients, objective responses were seen; about 30% had disease control.

This CDR3 region has 13 residues. The V end was cut by 3 bases, the J end by 1 base, with 3 bases between. Germline V lookup: CDR1 WNHNN, CDR2 SYGVQD (reference sequence). Assay: immunoSEQ multiplex PCR; the TCRdb copy retains only in-frame clones and omits some. Of about 120,000 clones detected, 70% to 90% appear once; the ten largest clones hold 5.5% to 7%. Sample: peripheral blood, taken from a patient treated with radiotherapy plus ipilimumab. The origin of this receptor is a human donor with non-small cell lung cancer that progressed on radiotherapy plus ipilimumab. The genes are TRBV10-1 and TRBJ2-2; D not resolved. CDR3 sequence (DNA): TGCGCCAGCAGTGACAGGAACACCGGGGAGCTGTTTTTT. Translated, it gives CASSDRNTGELFF.